The 10 T cell receptor beta chains below come from one sample, sequenced in a study of shared clonotypes between healthy human individuals. Produced via immunoSEQ multiplex PCR; TCRdb's table is partial and in-frame only. The sample holds approximately 980,000 clones, around 80% seen once. Material: memory CD4+ T cells sorted from blood. Subset noted: CD45RA-negative fraction. The receptors come from a man aged 18 to 35 in good health.

V is TRBV7-9 and J is TRBJ1-2, with a tentative D call TRBD1 (6 bases). The V gene lost 4 bases and the J gene lost 0 bases, with 12 bases spanning the gap. The germline V gene has CDR1 SEHNR and CDR2 FQNEAQ (reference sequence). The length of the CDR3 is 15 residues. The CDR3 here is CASSSGGGANYGYTF. For the CDR3, the DNA is TGTGCCAGCAGCTCGGGAGGGGGAGCTAACTATGGCTACACCTTC. Full variable domain (outside the CDR3, taken from reference TRBV7-9 and TRBJ1-2): DTGVSQNPRHKITKRGQNVTFRCDPISEHNRLYWYRQTLGQGPEFLTYFQNEAQLEKSRLLSDRFSAERPKGSFSTLEIQRTEQGDSAMYLCASSSGGGANYGYTFGSGTRLTVV.

This clone was recorded once. This rearrangement joins TRBV5-6 to TRBJ1-1; TRBD1 is a possible D gene (5 bases). Germline values: CDR1 SGHDT, CDR2 YYEEEE. CDR3 length: 15 amino acids. V was clipped by 5 bases and J by 0 bases, with 14 bases between them. In DNA form, the CDR3 reads TGTGCCAGCAGGTTTGCCCAGACAGTGAACACTGAAGCTTTCTTT. Its protein is CASRFAQTVNTEAFF.

This sequence joins TRBV10-2 and TRBJ1-1, with D tentatively TRBD1 (5 bases). The CDR3 extends over 11 amino acids. V was cut by 2 bases and J by 10 bases, with 8 bases left in between. CDR1 WSHSY and CDR2 SAAADI come from the germline V gene. The CDR3 region is CASSERTIAFF. The CDR3 nucleotides read TGCGCCAGCAGTGAGAGGACAATAGCTTTCTTT.

This chain joins TRBV19 and TRBJ1-1; 11 bases agree with TRBD1. V gave up 4 bases and J gave up 4 bases; unmatched junction bases: 8. CDR3 length equals 16 residues. In germline, CDR1 is LNHDA, CDR2 SQIVND (reference sequence). The CDR3 region has the DNA TGTGCCAGTAGTACGACTACCGGGACAGGGGGCACTGAAGCTTTCTTT. Residues: CASSTTTGTGGTEAFF.

Concerning this clone: This sequence is one base from a far larger clone and is likely a read error. The sample has other DNA sequences that encode this CDR3 too. The V gene is TRBV5-6, the J gene TRBJ1-1; D remains ambiguous. CDR3 size: 13 residues. V lost 0 bases and J 1 base, leaving 4 bases between the germline ends. Germline CDR1 SGHDT, CDR2 YYEEEE. CDR3 loop: CASSLDRNTEAFF. CDR3 in DNA: TGTGCCAGCAGCTTGGACAGGAACACTGAAGCTTTCTTT.

This clone was seen only a few times. The chain combines TRBV10-3 with TRBJ1-2; unclear D gene. Trimming took off 2 bases at V and 4 bases at J, with 11 bases between the two ends. The length of the CDR3 is 14 residues. CDR1 is ENHRY and CDR2 is SYGVKD in the germline V gene. CDR3 region: CAISEMRDRYGYTF. CDR3 DNA: TGTGCCATCAGTGAGATGAGGGATCGCTATGGCTACACCTTC.

The chain couples TRBV19 to TRBJ1-5; 8 bases are shared with TRBD1. The CDR3 loop spans 18 amino acids. V lost 6 bases and J lost 0; bases outside the gene matches: 13. The germline V gene has CDR1 LNHDA and CDR2 SQIVND (reference sequence). CDR3 bases: TGTGCCAGTAGCGCCGGGACAGGAAGCAAATATAGCAATCAGCCCCAGCATTTT. Protein product: CASSAGTGSKYSNQPQHF. Filled out from reference TRBV19 and TRBJ1-5, the complete variable domain reads DGGITQSPKYLFRKEGQNVTLSCEQNLNHDAMYWYRQDPGQGLRLIYYSQIVNDFQKGDIAEGYSVSREKKESFPLTVTSAQKNPTAFYLCASSAGTGSKYSNQPQHFGDGTRLSIL.

The J gene is TRBJ2-7, the V gene TRBV7-2; tentative D call: TRBD2 (6 bases). The CDR3 has 14 amino acids. The V end lost 1 base, the J end lost 3 bases, and 10 bases lay between the germline ends. Looked up from germline, CDR1 is SGHTA and CDR2 is FQGNSA. This chain's CDR3 is CASSLGLAFYEQYF. The CDR3 DNA reads as TGTGCCAGCAGCTTAGGTCTAGCGTTCTACGAGCAGTACTTC.

A few counts support this clone. The gene calls are TRBV6-5 and TRBJ2-7, with 7 bases aligning to TRBD2. The germline V gene has CDR1 MNHEY and CDR2 SVGAGI. V shed 6 bases and J 3 bases; nucleotides not matched to a gene: 11. This CDR3 contains 15 residues. Here the CDR3 DNA reads TGTGCCAGCAGGCCCCCCCTGGCGGGGGTCTACGAGCAGTACTTC. This sequence encodes CASRPPLAGVYEQYF.

This clone was recorded a few times. The chain recombines TRBV6-1 with TRBJ1-5; D is unclear. Trimming removed 1 base from V and 7 bases from J, with 17 bases in between. CDR3 length equals 16 residues. Germline V gene lookup returns CDR1 MNHNS and CDR2 SASEGT. CDR3 amino acids: CASSEVLWGREQPQHF. In DNA form, the CDR3 reads TGTGCCAGCAGTGAAGTACTGTGGGGTCGGGAGCAGCCCCAGCATTTT.